This T cell receptor beta chain was found in a study of vaccination and CD4 T cells after COVID-19. Treatment meaning: roughly 10-day PBMC culture with coronavirus spike peptide pools or control peptides (ViraFEST assay). Study outcomes and limitations: Going from 21 to 38, median SARS-CoV-2-reactive clonotypes did not rise significantly.

Once obtained from cultured CD4+ T cells, the DNA was sequenced using the Oncomine TCR Beta short-read assay. TCRdb analysed the PCR reads with MiXCR anew, one entry per CDR3 protein. The sample shows roughly 13,000 distinct CDR3 sequences, 60% of them seen only once. Concerning this clonotype: Its matching antigen is unknown.

This CDR3 has 14 amino acids. The germline CDR1 and CDR2 sequences are SGHRS and YFSETQ. V was trimmed by 3 bases and J by 6 bases, leaving 16 bases between them. The sample taken for sequencing was CD4+ T cells from blood, cultured in vitro. V is TRBV5-1 and J is TRBJ2-7; D possibly uses TRBD1 or TRBD2 (6 bases each). The sequence was obtained from a human donor who had recovered from COVID-19. The CDR3 protein is CASSSYREEGEQYF. The CDR3 coding sequence is TGCGCCAGCAGCTCATACAGGGAGGAGGGCGAGCAGTACTTC.